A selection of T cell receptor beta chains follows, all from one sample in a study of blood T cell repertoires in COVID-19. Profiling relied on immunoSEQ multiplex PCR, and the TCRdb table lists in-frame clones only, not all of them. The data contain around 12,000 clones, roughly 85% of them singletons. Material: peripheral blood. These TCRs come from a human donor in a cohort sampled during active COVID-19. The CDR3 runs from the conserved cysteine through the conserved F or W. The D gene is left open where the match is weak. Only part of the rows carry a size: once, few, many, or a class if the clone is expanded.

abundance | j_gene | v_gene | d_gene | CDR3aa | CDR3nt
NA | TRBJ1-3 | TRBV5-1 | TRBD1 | CASSVTGANSGNTIYF | TGCGCCAGCAGCGTTACAGGGGCGAACTCTGGAAACACCATATATTTT
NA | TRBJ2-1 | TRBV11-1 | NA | CASSSGNEQFF | TGTGCCAGCAGCTCCGGGAATGAGCAGTTCTTC
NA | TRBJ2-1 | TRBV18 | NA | CASSPDDLRLGNLNEQFF | TGTGCCAGCTCACCAGACGACCTTAGACTAGGGAATCTAAATGAGCAGTTCTTC
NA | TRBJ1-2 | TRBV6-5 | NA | CASSRRQDPRTF | TGTGCCAGCAGTCGCCGACAGGACCCTCGCACCTTC
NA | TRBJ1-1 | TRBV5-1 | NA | CASSLGTGSTEAFF | TGCGCCAGCAGCTTGGGCACTGGTTCCACTGAAGCTTTCTTT
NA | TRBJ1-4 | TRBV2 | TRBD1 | CASSGGGQGGEKLFF | TGTGCCAGCAGTGGAGGGGGACAGGGGGGCGAAAAACTGTTTTTT
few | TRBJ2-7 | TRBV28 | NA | CASSFVPSGLPYEQYF | TGTGCCAGCAGTTTCGTACCTTCGGGACTCCCATACGAGCAGTACTTC
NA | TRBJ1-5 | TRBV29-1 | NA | CSVEGRTGGPQHF | TGCAGCGTTGAAGGAAGAACGGGAGGCCCCCAGCATTTT
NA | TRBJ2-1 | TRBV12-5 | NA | CASGSGSLGEQFF | TGTGCTAGTGGTTCAGGATCCCTGGGTGAGCAGTTCTTC
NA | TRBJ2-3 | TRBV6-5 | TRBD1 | CASIQGASDTQYF | TGTGCCAGCATCCAGGGGGCGTCAGATACGCAGTATTTT